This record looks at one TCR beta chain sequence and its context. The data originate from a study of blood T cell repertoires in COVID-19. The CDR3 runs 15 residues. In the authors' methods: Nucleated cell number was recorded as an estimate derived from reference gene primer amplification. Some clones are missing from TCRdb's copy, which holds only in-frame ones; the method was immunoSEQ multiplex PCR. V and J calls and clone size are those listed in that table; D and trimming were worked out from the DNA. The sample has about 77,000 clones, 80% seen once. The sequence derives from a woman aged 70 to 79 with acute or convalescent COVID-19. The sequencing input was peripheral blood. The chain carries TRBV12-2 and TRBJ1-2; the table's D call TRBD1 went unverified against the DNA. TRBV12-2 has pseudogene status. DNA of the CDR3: TGTGCAAGTCCCCAACAGGGGACAGCTAACTATGGCTACACCTTC. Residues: CASPQQGTANYGYTF.